The present entry profiles one T cell receptor (beta chain) with its context. The sample originates from a study of OX40 agonist ivuxolimab in advanced cancers. V gave up 2 bases and J gave up 6 bases, with 11 bases separating them. Germline values: CDR1 SGHNT, CDR2 YYREEE (reference sequence). This CDR3 has 14 residues. The assay was immunoSEQ multiplex PCR, and TCRdb's table has in-frame clones only and misses some. The repertoire holds about 100,000 clones, with nearly 90% as singletons. Any history of autoimmune disease or systemic immunosuppression disqualified patients. At cycle 4 day 1, cycle 7 day 1, and baseline, blood was sampled.

The sequencing used CD4+ or CD8+ T cells sorted from blood, collected in a trial of the OX40 agonist ivuxolimab. The chain links TRBV5-4 to TRBJ2-2; tentative D call: TRBD2 (6 bases). The source of this sequence is an adult with an advanced solid tumor such as melanoma, head and neck, liver or kidney cancer. The CDR3: CASSLSTGAGELFF. The CDR3 DNA is TGTGCCAGCAGCTTAAGTACGGGAGCCGGGGAGCTGTTTTTT.